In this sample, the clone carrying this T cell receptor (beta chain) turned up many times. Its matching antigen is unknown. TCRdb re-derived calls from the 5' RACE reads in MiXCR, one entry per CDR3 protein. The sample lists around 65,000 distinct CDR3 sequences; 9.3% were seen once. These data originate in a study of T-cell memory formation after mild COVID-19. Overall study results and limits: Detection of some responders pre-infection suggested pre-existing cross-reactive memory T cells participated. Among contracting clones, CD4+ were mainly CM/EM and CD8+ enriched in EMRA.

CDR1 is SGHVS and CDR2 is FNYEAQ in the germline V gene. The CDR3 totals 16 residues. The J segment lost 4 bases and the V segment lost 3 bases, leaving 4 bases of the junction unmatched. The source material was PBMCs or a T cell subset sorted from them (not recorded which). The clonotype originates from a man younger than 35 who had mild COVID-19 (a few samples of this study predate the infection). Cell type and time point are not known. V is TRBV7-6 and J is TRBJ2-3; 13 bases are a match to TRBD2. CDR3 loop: CASSFTSGGVADTQYF. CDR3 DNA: TGTGCCAGCAGCTTCACTAGCGGGGGGGTAGCAGATACGCAGTATTTT.